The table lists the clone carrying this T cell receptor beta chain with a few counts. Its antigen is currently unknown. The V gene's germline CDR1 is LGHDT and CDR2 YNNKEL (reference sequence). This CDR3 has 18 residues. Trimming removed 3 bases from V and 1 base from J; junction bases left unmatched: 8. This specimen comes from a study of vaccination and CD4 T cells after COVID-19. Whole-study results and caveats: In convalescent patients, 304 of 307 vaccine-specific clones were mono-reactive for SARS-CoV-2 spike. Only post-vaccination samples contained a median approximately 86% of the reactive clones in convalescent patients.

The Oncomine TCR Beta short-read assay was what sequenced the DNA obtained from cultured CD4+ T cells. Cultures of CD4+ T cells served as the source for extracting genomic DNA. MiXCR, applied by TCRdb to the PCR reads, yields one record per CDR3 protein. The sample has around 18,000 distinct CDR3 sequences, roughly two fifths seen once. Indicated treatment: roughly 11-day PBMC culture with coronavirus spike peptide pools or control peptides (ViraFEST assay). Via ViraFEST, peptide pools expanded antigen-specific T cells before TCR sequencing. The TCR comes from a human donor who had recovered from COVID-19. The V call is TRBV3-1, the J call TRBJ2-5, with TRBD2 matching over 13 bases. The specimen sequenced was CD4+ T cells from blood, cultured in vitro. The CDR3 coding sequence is TGTGCCAGCAGCCACAACCGAGGGACTAGCGGGACCCAAGAGACCCAGTACTTC. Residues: CASSHNRGTSGTQETQYF.